The rows below give T cell receptor beta chains drawn from one sample of a study of blood T cell repertoires in COVID-19. Data came from immunoSEQ multiplex PCR; TCRdb stores just in-frame clones and leaves some out. The sample includes around 100,000 clones, 75% to 95% seen only once; the top ten take roughly 5.5%. Sample: peripheral blood. These receptors were collected from a human donor in a cohort sampled during active COVID-19. CDR3s include the opening cysteine and the closing phenylalanine or tryptophan. Each record gives: J gene, D gene, clone size, V gene, CDR3 DNA, CDR3 protein. The D gene is left open where the match is weak. Some rows mark clone size as missing; the rest say once, few, many or name a class of expanded clone.

>TRBJ2-4|TRBD1|.|TRBV7-2
TGTGCCAGCAGCTTAGTGGGACAGGGCCCCTTAAGTAACATTCAGTACTTC
CASSLVGQGPLSNIQYF
>TRBJ2-5|.|.|TRBV21-1
TGTGCCAGCAGCCCAAAGTCGGAAGGACTAGTTCCGGGAGAGACCCAGTACTTC
CASSPKSEGLVPGETQYF
>TRBJ2-2|TRBD1|.|TRBV18
TGTGCCAGCTCACCCCGAACAGGGGGCCAAAACACCGGGGAGCTGTTTTTT
CASSPRTGGQNTGELFF
>TRBJ2-3|.|.|TRBV3-1/TRBV3-2
TGTGCCAGCAGCCAAGATCACCGGGGCACAGATACGCAGTATTTT
CASSQDHRGTDTQYF
>TRBJ1-2|TRBD1|.|TRBV7-8
TGTGCCAGCAGCTCGCAGGGGGCCCGAGGCTACACCTTC
CASSSQGARGYTF
>TRBJ2-5|TRBD2|.|TRBV7-9
TGTGCCAGCAGCTTAGAAAATGGCGGGAGTAGAGAGACCCAGTACTTC
CASSLENGGSRETQYF
>TRBJ2-3|TRBD1|.|TRBV7-9
TGTGCCAGCAGCGTCGGACAGGGGGGGACAGATACGCAGTATTTT
CASSVGQGGTDTQYF
>TRBJ1-6|.|.|TRBV6-1
TGTGCCAGCAGTGAAGACTGGGGCGTCAGTTCACCCCTCCACTTT
CASSEDWGVSSPLHF
>TRBJ1-3|.|few|TRBV30
TGTGCCTGGACTCCACCACATTCAGTCTCTGGAAACACCATATATTTT
CAWTPPHSVSGNTIYF
>TRBJ2-1|.|.|TRBV15
TGTGCCACCAGCGGACAGCCTGAGAGCTCCTACAATGAGCAGTTCTTC
CATSGQPESSYNEQFF
>TRBJ2-3|.|.|TRBV3-1/TRBV3-2
TGTGCCAGCAGCCAAGATCTAGTCTCGTGGGATACGCAGTATTTT
CASSQDLVSWDTQYF
>TRBJ1-2|.|once|TRBV9
TGTGCCAGCAGCGGGGCCATAGGCAACTATGGCTACACCTTC
CASSGAIGNYGYTF
>TRBJ2-6|.|.|TRBV30
TGTGCCTGGAGTGTAATCAGGGCGAGACCTGGGGCCAACGTCCTGACTTTC
CAWSVIRARPGANVLTF
>TRBJ2-1|TRBD1|.|TRBV10-3
TGTGCCATCAGCGTAGACAGGGTGTCAACAAACAATGAGCAGTTCTTC
CAISVDRVSTNNEQFF
>TRBJ1-1|.|.|TRBV7-9
TGTGCCAGCAGCCTAACAGCTTCTTGGGAAGCTTTCTTT
CASSLTASWEAFF
>TRBJ2-1|TRBD2|.|TRBV11-2
TGTGCCAGCAGTTTGAGCGGGGGGGCTTTCAATGAGCAGTTCTTC
CASSLSGGAFNEQFF
>TRBJ2-3|.|.|TRBV4-2
TGTGCCAGCAGCCAAGGAGTACCAGATACGCAGTATTTT
CASSQGVPDTQYF
>TRBJ1-5|.|.|TRBV27
TGTGCCAGCAGTTTAGAAGGGGGAGAGCCCCAGCATTTT
CASSLEGGEPQHF
>TRBJ1-1|TRBD1|.|TRBV5-8
TGTGCCAGCAGCGCGCGATTTACAGGGGGAACTGAAGCTTTCTTT
CASSARFTGGTEAFF
>TRBJ2-7|.|.|TRBV6-5
TGTGCCAGCAGCCGCACACATCCCCCCTACGAGCAGTACTTC
CASSRTHPPYEQYF
>TRBJ1-3|TRBD1|.|TRBV7-6
TGTGCCAGCAGCTTGTTCGGGACAGCTGGAAACACCATATATTTT
CASSLFGTAGNTIYF
>TRBJ2-3|.|.|TRBV7-8
TGTGCCAGCAGGGCGACTAACGCCATGGGAATTGAGTTT
CASRATNAMGIEF
>TRBJ2-5|TRBD2|.|TRBV29-1
TGCAGCGCTGGGGGGGATGAGACCCAGTACTTC
CSAGGDETQYF
>TRBJ2-1|TRBD2|.|TRBV16
TGTGCCAGCAGCCAATGGCTAGCGGGACATTATGAGCAGTTCTTC
CASSQWLAGHYEQFF
>TRBJ2-1|.|.|TRBV9
TGTGCCAGCAGCGTAGCTATCAGGGATAGGGGTGAGCAGTTCTTC
CASSVAIRDRGEQFF
>TRBJ2-2|TRBD2|.|TRBV18
TGTGCCAGCTCACCGCGAAGCGGGGGTGAAAACACCGGGGAGCTGTTTTTT
CASSPRSGGENTGELFF
>TRBJ2-7|TRBD2|.|TRBV11-2
TGTGCCAGCAGCCAAATAGCGGGGGCCCCCTACGAGCAGTACTTC
CASSQIAGAPYEQYF
>TRBJ1-1|TRBD1|.|TRBV5-1
TGCGCCAGCAGCACCGGACAGGCTTCTGAAGCTTTCTTT
CASSTGQASEAFF
>TRBJ2-1|.|.|TRBV30
TGTGCCTGGAGTCCGGGACTGTACAATGAGCAGTTCTTC
CAWSPGLYNEQFF
>TRBJ2-7|TRBD2|.|TRBV24-1
TGTGCCACCAGTGGTTGGGGAGGGGACCCCTACGAGCAGTACTTC
CATSGWGGDPYEQYF
>TRBJ1-4|TRBD1|.|TRBV29-1
TGCAGCGCTTCTCCGGGACAGGGGGCGGCCTGGGGTGAAAAACTGTTTTTT
CSASPGQGAAWGEKLFF
>TRBJ2-7|TRBD1|.|TRBV6-2/TRBV6-3
TGTGCCAGCAGCCCCCGACAGGGAAGGCTTTACGAGCAGTACTTC
CASSPRQGRLYEQYF
>TRBJ1-1|.|.|TRBV29-1
TGCAGCGTCGTTCGGCAGGGCTCTGAAGCTTTCTTT
CSVVRQGSEAFF
>TRBJ2-1|.|.|TRBV7-6
TGTGCCAGCAGACCGGACAGCTACAATGAGCAGTTCTTC
CASRPDSYNEQFF
>TRBJ2-5|TRBD2|.|TRBV6-5
TGTGCCAGCAGTTACACGGGGGGTCAAGAGACCCAGTACTTC
CASSYTGGQETQYF
>TRBJ1-4|TRBD1|.|TRBV27
TGTGCCAGCAGACAGGGGGCCCCGAATGAAAAACTGTTTTTT
CASRQGAPNEKLFF
>TRBJ2-1|TRBD2|.|TRBV6-2/TRBV6-3
TGTGCCAGCAGTTACAGTCTTAGCGGGAGCTTAAGGGATGAGCAGTTCTTC
CASSYSLSGSLRDEQFF
>TRBJ1-2|.|.|TRBV27
TGTGCCAGCAGTCCTACGGGTATTGATGGCTACACCTTC
CASSPTGIDGYTF
>TRBJ2-1|TRBD1|.|TRBV7-2
TGTGCCAGCAGCGCCAAGAGGGACAGCAATGAGCAGTTCTTC
CASSAKRDSNEQFF
>TRBJ2-2|TRBD1|.|TRBV11-2
TGTGCCAGCAGCCAGGACAGGGGGTATGGCACCGGGGAGCTGTTTTTT
CASSQDRGYGTGELFF
>TRBJ1-1|.|.|TRBV30
TGTGCCTGGAAGCGGGGGATGGTCACTGAAGCTTTCTTT
CAWKRGMVTEAFF
>TRBJ2-2|TRBD2|.|TRBV9
TGTGCCAGCAGCGTCGCGGGAGGCTACACCGGGGAGCTGTTTTTT
CASSVAGGYTGELFF
>TRBJ2-1|TRBD2|once|TRBV19
TGTGCCACAACAGCGGGAGAGGGATACAATGAGCAGTTCTTC
CATTAGEGYNEQFF
>TRBJ2-1|TRBD1|.|TRBV7-9
TGTGCCAGCAGCAAGGACAGGGCTTACAATGAGCAGTTCTTC
CASSKDRAYNEQFF